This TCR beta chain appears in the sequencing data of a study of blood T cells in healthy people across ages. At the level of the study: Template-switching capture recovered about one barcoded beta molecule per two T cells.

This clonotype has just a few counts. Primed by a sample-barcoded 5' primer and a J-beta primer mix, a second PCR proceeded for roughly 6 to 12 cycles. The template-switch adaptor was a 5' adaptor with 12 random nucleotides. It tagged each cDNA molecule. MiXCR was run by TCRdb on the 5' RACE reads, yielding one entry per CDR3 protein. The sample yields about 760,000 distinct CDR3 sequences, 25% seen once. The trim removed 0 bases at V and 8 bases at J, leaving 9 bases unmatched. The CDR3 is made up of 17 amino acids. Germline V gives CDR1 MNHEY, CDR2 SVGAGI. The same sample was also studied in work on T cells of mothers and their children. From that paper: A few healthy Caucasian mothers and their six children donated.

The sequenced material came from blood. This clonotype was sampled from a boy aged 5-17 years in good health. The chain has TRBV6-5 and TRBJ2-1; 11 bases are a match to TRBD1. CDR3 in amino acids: CASSYSIAGQGVYEQFF. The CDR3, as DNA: TGTGCCAGCAGTTACTCGATCGCGGGACAGGGGGTTTATGAGCAGTTCTTC.